This TCR beta chain is drawn from a study of monozygotic twins with inflammatory bowel disease. Findings and limits, study-wide: Cells of different T cell subtypes could not be told apart. Especially with disease activity, IBD patients had fewer clonotypes in common with others than healthy twins did.

Nested amplification of TCRalpha and TCRbeta cDNA involved two PCRs of roughly 17 and 9 cycles. Reprocessing the 5' RACE reads, TCRdb reports a single entry for every CDR3 protein and omits DNA. The sample yields fewer than 400,000 distinct CDR3 sequences, of which the top ten take up 5% to 6%. On this clonotype: What it binds is not known.

Someone took a 2.5 ml blood sample from each of the donors. This sequence originates from a human donor with ulcerative colitis or Crohn's disease, or a healthy co-twin of an affected twin (not recorded which). Sequenced material: blood.

CDR3 residues: CASTVGDTQYF. V usage is TRBV6-2 or TRBV6-3 and J usage is TRBJ2-3. This CDR3 contains 11 residues. Germline V gene sequence: CDR1 MNHEY, CDR2 SVGEGT.